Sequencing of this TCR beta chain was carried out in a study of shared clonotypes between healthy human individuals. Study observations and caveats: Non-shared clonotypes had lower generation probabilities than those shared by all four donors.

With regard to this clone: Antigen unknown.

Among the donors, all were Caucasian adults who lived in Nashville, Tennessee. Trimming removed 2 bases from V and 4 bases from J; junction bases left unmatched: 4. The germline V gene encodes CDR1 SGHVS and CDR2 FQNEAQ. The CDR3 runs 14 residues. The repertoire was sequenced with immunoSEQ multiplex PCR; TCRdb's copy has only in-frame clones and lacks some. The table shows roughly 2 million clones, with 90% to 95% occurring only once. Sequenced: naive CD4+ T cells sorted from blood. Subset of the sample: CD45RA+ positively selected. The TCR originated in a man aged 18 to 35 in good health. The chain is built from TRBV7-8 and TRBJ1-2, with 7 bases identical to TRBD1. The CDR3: CASSLQGDSYGYTF. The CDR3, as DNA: TGTGCCAGCAGCTTACAGGGGGACTCCTATGGCTACACCTTC.